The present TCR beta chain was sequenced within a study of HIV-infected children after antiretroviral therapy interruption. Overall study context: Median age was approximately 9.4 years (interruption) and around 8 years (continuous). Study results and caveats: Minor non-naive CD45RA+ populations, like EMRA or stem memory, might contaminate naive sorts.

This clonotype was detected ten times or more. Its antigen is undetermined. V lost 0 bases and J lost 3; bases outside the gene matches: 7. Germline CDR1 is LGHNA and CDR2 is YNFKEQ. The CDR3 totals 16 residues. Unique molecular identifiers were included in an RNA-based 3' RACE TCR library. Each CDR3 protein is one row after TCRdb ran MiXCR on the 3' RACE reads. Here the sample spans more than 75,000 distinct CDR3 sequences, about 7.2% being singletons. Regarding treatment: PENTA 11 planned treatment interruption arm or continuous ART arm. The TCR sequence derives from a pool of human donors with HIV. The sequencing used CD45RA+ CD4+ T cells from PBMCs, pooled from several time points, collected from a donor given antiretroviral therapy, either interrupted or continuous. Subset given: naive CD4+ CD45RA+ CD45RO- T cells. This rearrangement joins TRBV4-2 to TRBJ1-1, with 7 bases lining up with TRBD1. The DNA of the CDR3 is TGTGCCAGCAGCCAAGATCAGAAGGGGGCGCACACTGAAGCTTTCTTT. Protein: CASSQDQKGAHTEAFF.